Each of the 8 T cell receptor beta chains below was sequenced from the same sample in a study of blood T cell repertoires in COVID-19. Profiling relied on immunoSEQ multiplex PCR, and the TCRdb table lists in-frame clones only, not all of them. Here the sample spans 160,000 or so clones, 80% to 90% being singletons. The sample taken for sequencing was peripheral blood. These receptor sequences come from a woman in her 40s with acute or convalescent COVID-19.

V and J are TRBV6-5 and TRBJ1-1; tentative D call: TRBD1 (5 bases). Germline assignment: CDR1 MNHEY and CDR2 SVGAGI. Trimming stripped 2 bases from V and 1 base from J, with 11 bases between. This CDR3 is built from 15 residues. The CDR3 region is CASSYGGVSNTEAFF. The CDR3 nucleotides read TGTGCCAGCAGTTACGGGGGGGTCTCGAACACTGAAGCTTTCTTT.

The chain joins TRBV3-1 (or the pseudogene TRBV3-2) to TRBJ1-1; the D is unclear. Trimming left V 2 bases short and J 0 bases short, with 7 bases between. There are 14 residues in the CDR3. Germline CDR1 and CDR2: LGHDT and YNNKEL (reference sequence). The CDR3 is CASSQITVNTEAFF. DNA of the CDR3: TGTGCCAGCAGCCAAATTACTGTGAACACTGAAGCTTTCTTT.

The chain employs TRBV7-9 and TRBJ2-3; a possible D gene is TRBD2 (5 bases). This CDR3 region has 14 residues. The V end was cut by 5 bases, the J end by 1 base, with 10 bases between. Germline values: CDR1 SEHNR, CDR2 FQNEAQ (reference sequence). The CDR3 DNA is TGTGCCAGCAGCCTATTCGGGGGCACAGATACGCAGTATTTT. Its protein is CASSLFGGTDTQYF. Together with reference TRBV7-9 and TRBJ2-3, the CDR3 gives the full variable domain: DTGVSQNPRHKITKRGQNVTFRCDPISEHNRLYWYRQTLGQGPEFLTYFQNEAQLEKSRLLSDRFSAERPKGSFSTLEIQRTEQGDSAMYLCASSLFGGTDTQYFGPGTRLTVL.

CDR3 region: CASSLARQINTEAFF. The CDR3 DNA sequence: TGCGCCAGCAGCTTGGCCCGACAGATTAACACTGAAGCTTTCTTT. This chain uses TRBV5-1 with TRBJ1-1, with a tentative D call TRBD1 (5 bases). V gave up 0 bases and J gave up 2 bases, with 11 bases separating them. This CDR3 region has 15 residues. In germline, CDR1 is SGHRS, CDR2 YFSETQ. Full variable domain (outside the CDR3, taken from reference TRBV5-1 and TRBJ1-1): KAGVTQTPRYLIKTRGQQVTLSCSPISGHRSVSWYQQTPGQGLQFLFEYFSETQRNKGNFPGRFSGRQFSNSRSEMNVSTLELGDSALYLCASSLARQINTEAFFGQGTRLTVV.

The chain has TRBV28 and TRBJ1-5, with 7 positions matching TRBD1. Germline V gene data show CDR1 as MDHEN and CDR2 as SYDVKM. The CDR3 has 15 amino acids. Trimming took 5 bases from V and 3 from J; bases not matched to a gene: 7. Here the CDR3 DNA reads TGTGCCAGCAGTCCCCCGACAGGGTTCAATCAGCCCCAGCATTTT. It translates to CASSPPTGFNQPQHF.

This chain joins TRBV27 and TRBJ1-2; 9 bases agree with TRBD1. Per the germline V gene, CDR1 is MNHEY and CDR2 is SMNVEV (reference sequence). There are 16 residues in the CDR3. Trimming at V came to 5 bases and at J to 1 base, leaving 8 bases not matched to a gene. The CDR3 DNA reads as TGTGCCAGCAGTCTGACAGGGGGTTCGGGTAACTATGGCTACACCTTC. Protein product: CASSLTGGSGNYGYTF.

The CDR3 is CASSGGLAGGGETQYF. CDR3 bases: TGCGCCAGCAGCGGTGGACTAGCGGGAGGAGGGGAGACCCAGTACTTC. J is TRBJ2-5 and V is TRBV5-1; 14 bases agree with TRBD2. V dropped 4 bases and J dropped 5; count of bases not matched to a gene: 7. This CDR3 comprises 16 residues. From germline, CDR1 is SGHRS and CDR2 YFSETQ.

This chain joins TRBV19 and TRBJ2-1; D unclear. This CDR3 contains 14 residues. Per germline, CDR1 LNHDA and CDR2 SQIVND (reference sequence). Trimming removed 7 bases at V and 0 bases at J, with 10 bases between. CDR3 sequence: CASKEKSSYNEQFF. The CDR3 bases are TGTGCCAGTAAAGAGAAAAGCTCCTACAATGAGCAGTTCTTC.